The 10 T cell receptor beta chains below come from one sample, sequenced in a study of T cells expressing NK-cell markers. TCRdb re-called the 5' RACE reads and catalogs CDR3 proteins one per entry, DNA excluded. This sample carries 550,000 to 600,000 distinct CDR3 sequences, with 3.5% to 4.5% going to the ten biggest clones. The specimen was blood T cells: a sorted CD56 or NKG2C T cell subset, CD4+ or CD8+ T cells, or bulk PBMC T cells (not recorded which). The receptors originated from a man between 18 and 29 years old in good health.

V is TRBV10-3 and J is TRBJ2-5; the TCRdb D gene call, TRBD1, has no DNA to confirm it. Germline CDR1 reads ENHRY; CDR2 reads SYGVKD. The CDR3 length is 14 residues. The chain's CDR3 is CAISGEQGEETQYF.

This chain uses TRBV3-1 with TRBJ2-7; TCRdb lists TRBD1, though no DNA is available to test this call. This CDR3 comprises 19 residues. Germline CDR1 reads LGHDT; CDR2 reads YNNKEL (reference sequence). The CDR3 spells CASSLLLWKETGGLYEQYF.

The chain is built from TRBV9 and TRBJ2-1. CDR1 is SGDLS and CDR2 is YYNGEE in the germline V gene. CDR3 size: 16 residues. CDR3 loop: CASSVGVPYSYNEQFF.

The chain's CDR3 is CASSLAGRQGRQETQYF. The chain has TRBV7-9 and TRBJ2-5; as DNA is missing, the TRBD2 call by TCRdb cannot be tested. CDR3 length: 17 amino acids. Germline CDR1 reads SEHNR; CDR2 reads FQNEAQ (reference sequence).

The chain links TRBV25-1 to TRBJ2-5; TCRdb indicates TRBD1, and absent DNA this call remains unverified. CDR3 length equals 15 residues. CDR1 MGHDK and CDR2 SYGVNS come from the germline V gene. Here the CDR3 reads CASSELTGPQETQYF.

The chain uses TRBV20-1 and TRBJ2-7. The length of the CDR3 is 14 residues. CDR1 is DFQATT and CDR2 is SNEGSKA in the germline V gene (reference sequence). The CDR3 is CSAPNPTEAYEQYF.

This rearrangement joins TRBV24-1 to TRBJ2-1; with no DNA, the TCRdb D assignment of TRBD1 cannot be verified. The CDR3 consists of 17 residues. The germline CDR1 and CDR2 sequences are KGHDR and SFDVKD. CDR3 sequence reads: CATSDLGTGQRVDEQFF.

The chain is built from TRBV27 and TRBJ1-5; TCRdb selects TRBD1, and the lack of DNA leaves this call unchecked. The germline V gene has CDR1 MNHEY and CDR2 SMNVEV (reference sequence). This CDR3 contains 13 residues. CDR3 region: CASSARGGQPQHF.

The chain links TRBV29-1 to TRBJ2-7; TCRdb selects TRBD1, and the lack of DNA leaves this call unchecked. Per the germline V gene, CDR1 is SQVTM and CDR2 is ANQGSEA. The CDR3 covers 11 residues. The CDR3: CSAGTGVEQYF.

The chain is built from TRBV7-2 and TRBJ1-3. The V gene's germline CDR1 is SGHTA and CDR2 FQGNSA. CDR3 size: 17 residues. CDR3 in amino acids: CASSLVLRGSSGNTIYF.